This TCR beta chain was captured by sequencing in a study of memory CD4+ T cells and cytomegalovirus serostatus. CDR3 length equals 13 residues. Trimming took 7 bases from V and 4 from J; bases not matched to a gene: 5. Germline CDR1 reads SGHVS; CDR2 reads FQNEAQ. Libraries were prepared by immunoSEQ multiplex PCR; TCRdb keeps only in-frame clonotypes and omits some of them. The sample holds 55,000 to 60,000 clones; around 80% are singletons and the top ten take roughly 1%. General study results and limits: Each of approximately 73 CMV-associated TCRbeta sequences occurred in one to five individuals. Median bootstrapped AUC for CMV status was approximately 0.94 originally, roughly 0.92 US-trained. Suggested: most of the CMV-linked TCR signature lies in CD4+ memory cells.

This clone was seen once. Its antigen is currently unknown. The sort gate was single viable CD3+CD4+CD8-CD45RO+ cells for memory CD4+ T cells. The sequencing input was memory CD4+ T cells from blood. The sequence was collected from an adult in good health and CMV-seronegative. V gene TRBV7-8 combines with J gene TRBJ2-7, with 9 bases fitting TRBD1. The CDR3 region is CASKGQGGYEQYF. As DNA, the CDR3 is TGTGCCAGCAAGGGACAGGGTGGTTACGAGCAGTACTTC.